This TCR beta chain appears in the sequencing data of a study of T cells after yellow fever vaccination. Overall study: SMART-Seq v4 Ultra Low Input served to prepare low-cell-number fractions.

TCRdb processed the 5' RACE reads anew with MiXCR; each CDR3 protein has one entry. This sample has more than 300,000 distinct CDR3 sequences, with roughly 7% found just once. Study findings and constraints: A small share of clonotypes appeared in both CD4 and CD8 compartments. Clones that expanded after primary vaccination mostly reappeared after the booster (96% CD4, 88% CD8). Repertoires obtained by FACS sorting could include abundant clonotypes that entered as contaminants from the bulk population.

The CDR3 is 16 amino acids. Between the trimmed V and J ends, which lost 4 bases and 4 bases, there was a span of 17 bases. Germline CDR1 KGHSH, CDR2 LQKENI. Of note for this clonotype: Its matching antigen is unknown.

The sequence was obtained from a young man who received the YFV17D yellow fever vaccine. The sample in question was PBMCs, obtained about 49 days after the first yellow fever vaccination. The genes are TRBV18 and TRBJ2-1, with D perhaps TRBD2 (6 bases). The chain's CDR3 is CASSRQSREVYNEQFF. The CDR3 DNA reads as TGTGCCAGCTCACGGCAATCCAGGGAGGTATACAATGAGCAGTTCTTC. Full variable domain (remainder filled in from reference TRBV18 and TRBJ2-1): NAGVMQNPRHLVRRRGQEARLRCSPMKGHSHVYWYRQLPEEGLKFMVYLQKENIIDESGMPKERFSAEFPKEGPSILRIQQVVRGDSAAYFCASSRQSREVYNEQFFGPGTRLTVL.